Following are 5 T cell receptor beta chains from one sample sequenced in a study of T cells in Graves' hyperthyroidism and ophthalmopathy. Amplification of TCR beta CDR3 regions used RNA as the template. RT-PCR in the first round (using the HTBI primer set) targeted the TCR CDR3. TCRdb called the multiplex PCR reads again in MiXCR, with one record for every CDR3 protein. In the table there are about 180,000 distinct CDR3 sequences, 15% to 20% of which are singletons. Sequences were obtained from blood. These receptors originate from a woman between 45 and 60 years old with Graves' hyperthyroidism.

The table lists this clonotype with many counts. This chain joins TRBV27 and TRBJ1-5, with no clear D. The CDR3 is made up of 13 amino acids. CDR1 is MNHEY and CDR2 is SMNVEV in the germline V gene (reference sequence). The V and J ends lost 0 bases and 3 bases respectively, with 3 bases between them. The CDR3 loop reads CASSLSFNQPQHF. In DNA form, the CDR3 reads TGTGCCAGCAGTTTATCCTTCAATCAGCCCCAGCATTTT.

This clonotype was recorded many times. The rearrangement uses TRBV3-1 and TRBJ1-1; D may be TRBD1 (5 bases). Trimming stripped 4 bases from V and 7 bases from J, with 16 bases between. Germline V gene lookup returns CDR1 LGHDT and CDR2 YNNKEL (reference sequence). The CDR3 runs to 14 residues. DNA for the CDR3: TGTGCCAGCAGCCCCTCCCCCGCGACAGTTGAAGCTTTCTTT. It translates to CASSPSPATVEAFF.

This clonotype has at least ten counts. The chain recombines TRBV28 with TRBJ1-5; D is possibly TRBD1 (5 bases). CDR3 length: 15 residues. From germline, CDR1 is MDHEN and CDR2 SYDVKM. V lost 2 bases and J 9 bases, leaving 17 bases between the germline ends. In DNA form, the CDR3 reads TGTGCCAGCAGTTTACCCGGGACCACCTCAGGGCCCCAGCATTTT. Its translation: CASSLPGTTSGPQHF.

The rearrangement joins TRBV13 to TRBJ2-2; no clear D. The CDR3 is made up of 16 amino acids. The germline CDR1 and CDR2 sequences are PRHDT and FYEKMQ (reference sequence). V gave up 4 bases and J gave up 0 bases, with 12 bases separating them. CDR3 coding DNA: TGTGCCAGCAGCTCTCGTGGGGATACGAACACCGGGGAGCTGTTTTTT. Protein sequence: CASSSRGDTNTGELFF.

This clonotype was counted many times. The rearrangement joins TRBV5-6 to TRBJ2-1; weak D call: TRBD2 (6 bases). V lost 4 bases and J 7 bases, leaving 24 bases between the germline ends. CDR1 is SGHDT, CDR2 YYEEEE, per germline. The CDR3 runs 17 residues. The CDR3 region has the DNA TGTGCCAGCAGCCCTGGCGGAGGGCAGGGTATCTGGAATGAGCAGTTCTTC. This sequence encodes CASSPGGGQGIWNEQFF.